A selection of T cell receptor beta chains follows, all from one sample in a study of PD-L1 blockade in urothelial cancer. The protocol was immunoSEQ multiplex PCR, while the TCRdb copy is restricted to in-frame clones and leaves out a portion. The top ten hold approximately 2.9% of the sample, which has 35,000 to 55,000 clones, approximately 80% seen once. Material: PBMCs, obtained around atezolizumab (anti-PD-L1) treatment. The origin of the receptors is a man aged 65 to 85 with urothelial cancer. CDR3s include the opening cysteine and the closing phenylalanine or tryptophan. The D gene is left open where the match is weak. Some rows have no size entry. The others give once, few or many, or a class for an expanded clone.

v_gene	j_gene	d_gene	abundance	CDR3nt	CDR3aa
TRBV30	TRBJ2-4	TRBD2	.	TGTGCCTGGAGTCACCCTAGCGGAGGGGTTAACATTCAGTACTTC	CAWSHPSGGVNIQYF
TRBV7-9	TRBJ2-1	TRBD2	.	TGTGCCAGCACCCCACCGGGGGGGAATGAGCAGTTCTTC	CASTPPGGNEQFF
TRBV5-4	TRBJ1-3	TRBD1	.	TGTGCCAGCAGCAACATCGACAGGGGGTTCGGAAACACCATATATTTT	CASSNIDRGFGNTIYF
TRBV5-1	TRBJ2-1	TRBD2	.	TGCGCCAGCAGCCAGACTAGCGGGAGATTTGAGCAGTTCTTC	CASSQTSGRFEQFF
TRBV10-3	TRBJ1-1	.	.	TGTGCCATCAGTGAGCGGGGGGGGATACACACTGAAGCTTTCTTT	CAISERGGIHTEAFF
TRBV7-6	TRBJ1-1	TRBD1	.	TGTGCCAGCAGTCCCGGGGACAGTGGGAACACTGAAGCTTTCTTT	CASSPGDSGNTEAFF
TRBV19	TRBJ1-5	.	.	TGTGCCAGTAGTATCAGCACGGGTCAGCCCCAGCATTTT	CASSISTGQPQHF
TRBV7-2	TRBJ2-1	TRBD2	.	TGTGCCAGCAGCTTGGCGACTAGCGGATACTCCTACAATGAGCAGTTCTTC	CASSLATSGYSYNEQFF
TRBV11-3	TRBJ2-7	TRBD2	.	TGTGCCAGCAGCTCGCGGGACGGACTAGTCTCCTACGAGCAGTACTTC	CASSSRDGLVSYEQYF
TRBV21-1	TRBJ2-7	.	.	TGTGCCAGCAGACACACCTCGGAGGCCTACGAGCAGTACTTC	CASRHTSEAYEQYF
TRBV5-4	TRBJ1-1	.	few	TGTGCCAGCAGCCAAAAAACAGGGCGTGGAGCTTTCTTT	CASSQKTGRGAFF
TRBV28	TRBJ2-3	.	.	TGTGCCAGCAGTTCCGGACTAACAGATACGCAGTATTTT	CASSSGLTDTQYF
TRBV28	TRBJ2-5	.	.	TGTGCCAGCAGGCTCAAGGGGGGGGCCAGTCTGGAGACCCAGTACTTC	CASRLKGGASLETQYF
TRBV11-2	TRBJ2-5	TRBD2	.	TGTGCCAGCAGCCCGAGCGGGAGAGGCGAGACCCAGTACTTC	CASSPSGRGETQYF
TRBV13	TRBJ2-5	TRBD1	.	TGTGCCAGCAGCTTCCGAGGGGACAGCTCCCAAGAGACCCAGTACTTC	CASSFRGDSSQETQYF
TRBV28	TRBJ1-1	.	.	TGTGCCAGCAGTTTGGTTTCGAGCACTGAAGCTTTCTTT	CASSLVSSTEAFF
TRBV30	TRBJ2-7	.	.	TGTGCCTGGTCCGGACATCGGGGGTCCTACGAGCAGTACTTC	CAWSGHRGSYEQYF
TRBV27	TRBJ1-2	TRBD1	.	TGTGCCAGCAGTCCACAGGGGGTAGTTGGCTACACCTTC	CASSPQGVVGYTF
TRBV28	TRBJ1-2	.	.	TGTGCCAGCAGTTTAGAGGTTTATAACTATGGCTACACCTTC	CASSLEVYNYGYTF
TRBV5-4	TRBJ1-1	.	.	TGTGCCAGCAGTCCCGGGGGGGGCACTGAAGCTTTCTTT	CASSPGGGTEAFF